This T cell receptor beta chain appears in the sequencing data of a study of T cell responses to AZD1222 COVID-19 vaccine. The protocol was immunoSEQ multiplex PCR, while the TCRdb copy is restricted to in-frame clones and leaves out a portion. The table records roughly 170,000 clones, roughly nine tenths of them present only once. Trimming shortened V by 3 bases and J by 3 bases, and 11 bases separated the two germline ends. CDR1 and CDR2 from the germline V gene are SEHNR and FQNEAQ (reference sequence). This CDR3 comprises 14 residues. The origin of this receptor is an adult in good health. This sample comprised peripheral blood, obtained on day 0 of AZD1222 vaccination. The chain has TRBV7-9 and TRBJ1-1; D remains unclear. This CDR3 reads CASSFQSQDTEAFF. The CDR3 coding sequence is TGTGCCAGCAGCTTTCAGTCCCAGGACACTGAAGCTTTCTTT.